The source of this T cell receptor (beta chain) is a study of early T cells in non-severe SARS-CoV-2 infection. Trimming stripped 4 bases from V and 5 bases from J, with 9 bases between. The CDR3 runs to 13 residues. Germline V gives CDR1 SGHKS, CDR2 YYEKEE (reference sequence). This clonotype was seen a few times. TCRdb recomputed calls from the 5' RACE reads with MiXCR, one row per CDR3 protein. The sample gives roughly 63,000 distinct CDR3 sequences, over 10% of which show up once; approximately 4.8% is in the top ten. The TCR comes from an adult who was a healthcare worker with PCR-confirmed SARS-CoV-2 infection or an uninfected control (not recorded which). The rearrangement links TRBV5-5 to TRBJ1-4; TRBD1 is a possible D gene (6 bases). Sample: whole blood. In DNA, the CDR3 is TGTGCCAGCAGCGTACAGGGAAATGAAAAACTGTTTTTT. It translates to CASSVQGNEKLFF. Using reference TRBV5-5 and TRBJ1-4 for the parts outside the CDR3, the full variable domain is DAGVTQSPTHLIKTRGQQVTLRCSPISGHKSVSWYQQVLGQGPQFIFQYYEKEERGRGNFPDRFSARQFPNYSSELNVNALLLGDSALYLCASSVQGNEKLFFGSGTQLSVL.